This TCR beta chain was identified in a study of shared clonotypes between healthy human individuals. General study points: Naive subsets usually exceeded memory subsets in estimated richness. An expected dependence of interdonor clonotype sharing on sequencing depth was noted. Sampling included only blood; tissue repertoires likely differ.

Germline CDR1 reads SNHLY; CDR2 reads FYNNEI. V gave up 3 bases and J gave up 10 bases; unmatched junction bases: 4. CDR3 length equals 14 residues. Regarding this clone: Its antigen is still unknown. Other DNA sequences within the sample encode an identical CDR3.

TCRdb keeps only in-frame clones here, not all; method: immunoSEQ multiplex PCR. Among around 700,000 clones listed, 55% to 85% were seen once. The genes are TRBV2 and TRBJ2-1; 12 bases match TRBD2. Specimen: memory CD4+ T cells sorted from blood. Subset defined: CD45RA-negative fraction. This TCR was sampled from a woman aged 30 to 39 in good health. This CDR3 is CASSDWLAGGEQFF. The CDR3 bases are TGTGCCAGCAGTGACTGGCTAGCGGGGGGGGAGCAGTTCTTC.